This T cell receptor (beta chain) was sequenced during a study of a mutant IDH1 vaccine in newly diagnosed glioma. Whole-study context: Earlier treatment was radiotherapy, temozolomide, or both, with most getting both.

V trimming: 10 bases; J trimming: 4 bases; junction bases outside the gene matches: 16. From germline, CDR1 is LNHDA and CDR2 SQIVND (reference sequence). The CDR3 consists of 16 residues. Repertoires were generated with immunoSEQ multiplex PCR, while TCRdb's copy carries only in-frame clones and drops some. Here the sample spans some 38,000 clones, about 73% being singletons. Time point given: baseline, week 1 (first vaccination visit). Treatment denoted: pre-vaccination baseline after standard-of-care therapy. New WHO grade 3 or 4 IDH1-mutant, ATRX-lost astrocytomas were present in all donors. This TCR derives from a man aged 40-49 years with glioma. Some clones in this sample may be carry-over from other donors' samples. This chain uses TRBV19 with TRBJ1-5, with TRBD1 matching over 7 bases. The sequencing here drew on PBMCs, taken from a glioma patient treated with radiotherapy, temozolomide or both. The CDR3 region is CATSVGTVAKNQPQHF. The CDR3, as DNA: TGTGCCACCTCAGTGGGGACAGTAGCAAAAAATCAGCCCCAGCATTTT.